The entry below describes one T cell receptor beta chain. This sample stems from a study of blood T cell repertoires in COVID-19. Study-wide background: In each case, the material was cDNA or gDNA derived from T cells, B-cell-depleted T cells, or PBMCs.

Per the study methods: Estimation of nucleated cell counts relied on the amplification of reference gene primers. Sequenced by immunoSEQ multiplex PCR; TCRdb stores in-frame clones only, minus some. The D gene and trimming were derived from the DNA, and the V and J assignments and clone size from that table. The repertoire holds about 56,000 clones, with roughly nine tenths as singletons. The length of the CDR3 is 15 residues. The J segment lost 2 bases and the V segment lost 2 bases, leaving 3 bases of the junction unmatched. The germline CDR1 and CDR2 sequences are MNHEY and SVGAGI. The chain joins TRBV6-5 to TRBJ1-3, with 7 bases that match TRBD1. The sample taken for sequencing was peripheral blood. The sequence came from a human donor in a cohort sampled during active COVID-19. CDR3 DNA: TGTGCCAGCAGTTACCAGACAGGGACTGGAAACACCATATATTTT. It is translated as CASSYQTGTGNTIYF.